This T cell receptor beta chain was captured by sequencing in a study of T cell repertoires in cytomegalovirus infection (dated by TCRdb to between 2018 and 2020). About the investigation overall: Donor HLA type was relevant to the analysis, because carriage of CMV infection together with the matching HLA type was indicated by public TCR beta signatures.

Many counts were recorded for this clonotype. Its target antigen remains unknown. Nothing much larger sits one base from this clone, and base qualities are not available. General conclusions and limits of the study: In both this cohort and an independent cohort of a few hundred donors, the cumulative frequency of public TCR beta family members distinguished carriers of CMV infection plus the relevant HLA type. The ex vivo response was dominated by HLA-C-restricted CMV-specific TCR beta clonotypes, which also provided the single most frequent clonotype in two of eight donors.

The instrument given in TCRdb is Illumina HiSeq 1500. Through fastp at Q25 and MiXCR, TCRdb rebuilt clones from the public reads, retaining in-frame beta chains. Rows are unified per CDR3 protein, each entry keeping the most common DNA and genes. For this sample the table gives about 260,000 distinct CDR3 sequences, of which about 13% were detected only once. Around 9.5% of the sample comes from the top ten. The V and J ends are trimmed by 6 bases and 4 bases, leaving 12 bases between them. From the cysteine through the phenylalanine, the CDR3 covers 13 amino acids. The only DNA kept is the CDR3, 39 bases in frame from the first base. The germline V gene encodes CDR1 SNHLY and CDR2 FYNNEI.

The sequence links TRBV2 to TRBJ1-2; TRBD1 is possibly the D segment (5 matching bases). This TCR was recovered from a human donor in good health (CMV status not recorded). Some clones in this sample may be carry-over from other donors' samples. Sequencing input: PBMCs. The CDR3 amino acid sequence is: CASSGARPYGYTF. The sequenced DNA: TGTGCCAGCAGCGGGGCCCGACCCTATGGCTACACCTTC. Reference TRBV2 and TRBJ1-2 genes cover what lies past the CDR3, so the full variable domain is EPEVTQTPSHQVTQMGQEVILRCVPISNHLYFYWYRQILGQKVEFLVSFYNNEISEKSEIFDDQFSVERPDGSNFTLKIRSTKLEDSAMYFCASSGARPYGYTFGSGTRLTVV.